This entry lists 15 T cell receptor beta chains sequenced from one sample in a study of blood T cells in healthy people across ages. The authors ran a second PCR of about 6 to 11 cycles using a sample-barcoded 5' primer and a J-beta primer mix. TCRdb reprocessed the 5' RACE reads with MiXCR, giving one entry per CDR3 protein. The sample has approximately 800,000 distinct CDR3 sequences, under 40% seen once. Specimen: blood. The source is a man aged 18 to 29 in good health.

This clonotype was counted at least ten times. This rearrangement joins TRBV4-3 to TRBJ1-4, with 9 bases matching TRBD1. V gave up 2 bases and J gave up 0 bases; unmatched junction bases: 13. The CDR3 runs 20 residues. Germline lookup yields CDR1 LGHNA and CDR2 YSLEER. CDR3 residues: CASSQYAAPGTGTTNEKLFF. CDR3 in DNA: TGCGCCAGCAGCCAATACGCCGCTCCCGGGACAGGGACAACTAATGAAAAACTGTTTTTT.

CDR3 in amino acids: CSARDVNQPQHF. CDR3 DNA: TGCAGTGCTAGAGATGTGAATCAGCCCCAGCATTTT. This chain connects TRBV20-1 to TRBJ1-5; the D is unclear. Trimming took 0 bases from V and 4 from J, leaving 4 bases between them. The CDR3 length is 12 residues. Germline loops: CDR1 DFQATT, CDR2 SNEGSKA (reference sequence).

The chain uses TRBV4-2 and TRBJ2-5; a possible D gene is TRBD2 (6 bases). V was cut by 4 bases and J by 5 bases, with 17 bases left in between. Germline CDR1 LGHNA, CDR2 YNFKEQ. The length of the CDR3 is 15 residues. As DNA, the CDR3 is TGTGCCAGCAGCCGAGAACTAGCATTAGGGGAGACCCAGTACTTC. Translation gives CASSRELALGETQYF.

There are a few counts of this clonotype. The chain employs TRBV4-3 and TRBJ2-3, with 15 bases lining up with TRBD2. The CDR3 consists of 18 residues. Trimming took 4 bases from V and 0 from J; bases not matched to a gene: 5. Germline V lookup: CDR1 LGHNA, CDR2 YSLEER. CDR3 amino acids: CASSRGTSGGTSTDTQYF. In nucleotides, the CDR3 is TGCGCCAGCAGCCGCGGGACTAGCGGGGGGACTAGCACAGATACGCAGTATTTT.

The CDR3 is CSVEDGAGSLFSEAFF. The CDR3, as DNA: TGCAGCGTTGAAGATGGGGCAGGTAGTCTCTTCTCTGAAGCTTTCTTT. The rearrangement links TRBV29-1 to TRBJ1-1; tentative D call: TRBD1 (5 bases). CDR1 and CDR2 from the germline V gene are SQVTM and ANQGSEA. There are 16 residues in the CDR3. V was clipped by 0 bases and J by 6 bases, with 20 bases between them.

This clonotype was seen a few times. The J gene is TRBJ2-3, the V gene TRBV12-3 or TRBV12-4; perhaps D is TRBD1 or TRBD2 (5 bases each). V lost 1 base, J lost 0 bases, and 14 bases lay in between. CDR3 length: 17 amino acids. CDR3 in amino acids: CASSLVREFGSTDTQYF. CDR3 coding DNA: TGTGCCAGCAGTTTAGTCAGGGAGTTCGGCAGCACAGATACGCAGTATTTT.

This clonotype appeared a few times. This chain connects TRBV20-1 to TRBJ1-6, with no clear D. Germline CDR1 DFQATT, CDR2 SNEGSKA (reference sequence). V lost 3 bases and J lost 6, with 9 bases in between. This CDR3 has 13 residues. In DNA form, the CDR3 reads TGCAGTGCTAGTATCGACGGTAATTCACCCCTCCACTTT. Its protein product is CSASIDGNSPLHF.

This sequence joins TRBV29-1 and TRBJ1-2; D gene unclear. V lost 2 bases to trimming and J lost 13 bases, with 5 bases between them. CDR1 is SQVTM and CDR2 is ANQGSEA in the germline V gene. CDR3 size: 8 residues. CDR3 nucleotides: TGCAGCGTTGAATCGAGCACCTTC. Encoded protein: CSVESSTF.

This clonotype was seen at least ten times. The rearrangement uses TRBV9 and TRBJ2-1; D is undetermined. V was shortened by 3 bases and J by 8 bases, with 15 bases between the two germline ends. Germline V gene data show CDR1 as SGDLS and CDR2 as YYNGEE. The CDR3 spans 14 residues. The CDR3 region is CASSGSPPVYEQFF. The CDR3 nucleotides are TGTGCCAGCAGCGGCTCCCCTCCAGTCTATGAGCAGTTCTTC.

Of note for this clonotype: An end of the junction does not agree with germline; a read error may underlie this. The chain combines TRBV10-3 with TRBJ2-4; D might be TRBD1 or TRBD2, each matching 5 bases. The last part of the DNA fits TRBJ2-5 better; the J call may be wrong. CDR1 ENHRY and CDR2 SYGVKD come from the germline V gene. CDR3 length: 16 amino acids. The CDR3 DNA reads TGTGCCATCGGTGAGCCAAGAGTTGGGGGTGGGGAGACCCAGTACTTC. Translated, it gives CAIGEPRVGGGETQYF.

Turning to this clonotype: A single base separates this from a much larger clone, so it may be a read error. The chain combines TRBV12-3 or TRBV12-4 with TRBJ1-5; 7 positions match TRBD1. The CDR3 is 16 residues long. In nucleotides, the CDR3 is TGTGCCAGCAGTTTGCGCGGGACAGCAAGCAATAAGCCCCAGCATTTT. It translates to CASSLRGTASNKPQHF.

The rearrangement joins TRBV7-2 to TRBJ2-3, with a weak D call TRBD2 (7 bases). V was pared by 2 bases and J by 7 bases, with 16 bases between. The CDR3 sequence is 15 residues long. The V gene's germline CDR1 is SGHTA and CDR2 FQGNSA. This CDR3 reads CASSLFGGPSHTQYF. In nucleotides, the CDR3 is TGTGCCAGCAGCTTATTCGGGGGGCCCAGCCATACGCAGTATTTT.

V and J are TRBV25-1 and TRBJ2-1, with 9 bases aligning to TRBD2. V trimming: 3 bases; J trimming: 4 bases; junction bases outside the gene matches: 4. CDR3 length: 15 residues. CDR1 and CDR2 from the germline V gene are MGHDK and SYGVNS. The CDR3 protein is CASSDVTSGYNEQFF. CDR3 in DNA: TGTGCCAGCAGTGATGTGACTAGCGGTTACAATGAGCAGTTCTTC.

V and J are TRBV28 and TRBJ1-2; 7 nucleotides align to TRBD1. Trimming removed 6 bases from V and 8 bases from J; junction bases left unmatched: 18. CDR3 length: 16 residues. The germline gives CDR1 MDHEN, CDR2 SYDVKM. Here the CDR3 DNA reads TGTGCCAGCAGAACCGGACAGGTTCCGGTCCTCCGAGGCTACACCTTC. Its translation: CASRTGQVPVLRGYTF.

A word on this clonotype: This may arise from a read error, as a much more abundant clone is one base away. The V call is TRBV12-3 or TRBV12-4, the J call TRBJ2-5; either TRBD1 or TRBD2 may fit D (5 bases each). The length of the CDR3 is 14 residues. CDR3: CARSDPGHQETQYF. CDR3 nucleotide sequence: TGTGCCCGCAGTGACCCGGGACACCAAGAGACCCAGTACTTC.